A selection of T cell receptor beta chains follows, all from one sample in a study of blood T cell repertoires in COVID-19. TCRdb's copy holds only in-frame clones and misses some; the assay was immunoSEQ multiplex PCR. The repertoire consists of about 230,000 clones, with 70% to 90% occurring once and the leading ten covering around 12%. Material: peripheral blood. Source of these receptors: a young woman who had recovered from COVID-19. The CDR3 runs from the conserved cysteine through the conserved F or W. D genes are given only for firm matches. A row's size may be missing; if present it is once, few, many or a size class.

- TRBD1 TRBJ1-2 TRBV7-2 CASSGGQGDYGYTF TGTGCCAGCAGCGGCGGACAGGGTGACTATGGCTACACCTTC
- TRBD2 TRBJ2-1 TRBV15 CATSKAGGSEQFF TGTGCCACCAGCAAGGCCGGGGGGAGTGAGCAGTTCTTC
once TRBD1 TRBJ1-1 TRBV2 CASGTGMFPLKAFF TGTGCCAGCGGGACAGGGATGTTCCCCTTGAAAGCTTTCTTT
- TRBD2 TRBJ2-3 TRBV2 CASSEMASGGTDTQYF TGTGCCAGCAGTGAAATGGCTAGCGGAGGCACAGATACGCAGTATTTT
- TRBD1 TRBJ2-7 TRBV6-5 CASSYYPGTGSYEQYF TGTGCCAGCAGTTACTACCCCGGGACAGGGAGTTACGAGCAGTACTTC
- TRBD2 TRBJ2-5 TRBV9 CASSEGLAGEGGTQYF TGTGCCAGCAGCGAGGGACTAGCGGGAGAGGGGGGGACCCAGTACTTC
- - TRBJ2-1 TRBV5-1 CASTPVAVSSYNEQFF TGCGCCAGCACCCCAGTAGCGGTCAGCTCCTACAATGAGCAGTTCTTC
- TRBD2 TRBJ2-7 TRBV4-2 CASSQEILAGVKQYF TGTGCCAGCAGCCAAGAAATCCTAGCGGGAGTTAAACAGTACTTC
once - TRBJ2-7 TRBV19 CASSAGGGEKTYEQYF TGTGCCAGTAGTGCCGGAGGCGGCGAGAAAACCTACGAGCAGTACTTC
once - TRBJ1-1 TRBV7-6 CASSPFDSGNTEAFF TGTGCCAGCAGCCCCTTTGACTCGGGGAACACTGAAGCTTTCTTT
- TRBD1 TRBJ1-5 TRBV30 CAWSAGQSNQPQHF TGTGCCTGGAGTGCGGGACAGTCAAATCAGCCCCAGCATTTT
- - TRBJ2-7 TRBV19 CASSITESSYEQYF TGTGCCAGTAGTATTACAGAAAGCTCCTACGAGCAGTACTTC
- TRBD1 TRBJ2-4 TRBV7-8 CASSYRGIGNIQYF TGTGCCAGCAGTTACAGGGGGATAGGAAACATTCAGTACTTC
- TRBD1 TRBJ1-1 TRBV9 CASSPGTGNTEAFF TGTGCCAGCAGCCCCGGGACAGGGAACACTGAAGCTTTCTTT
- - TRBJ1-3 TRBV7-9 CASSLSGQVGNTIYF TGTGCCAGCAGCTTAAGCGGCCAAGTCGGAAACACCATATATTTT
- - TRBJ1-5 TRBV10-3 CAISEQRSGGQPQHF TGTGCCATCAGTGAGCAACGGTCGGGGGGTCAGCCCCAGCATTTT
- - TRBJ2-1 TRBV4-3 CASSHRAGTRDYNEQFF TGCGCCAGCAGCCACCGTGCCGGGACAAGGGATTACAATGAGCAGTTCTTC
- TRBD1 TRBJ1-1 TRBV12-3/TRBV12-4 CASRPGQGWEAFF TGTGCCAGCAGACCCGGACAGGGTTGGGAAGCTTTCTTT
- - TRBJ2-1 TRBV4-2 CASSHARYPEQFF TGTGCCAGCAGCCATGCCCGCTATCCTGAGCAGTTCTTC
once TRBD1 TRBJ2-7 TRBV5-4 CASSPDRGGYEQYF TGTGCCAGCAGCCCCGACAGGGGAGGATACGAGCAGTACTTC
- - TRBJ2-1 TRBV5-1 CASSLEVARDEQFF TGCGCCAGCAGCTTGGAGGTAGCCAGGGATGAGCAGTTCTTC
- - TRBJ1-1 TRBV19 CASSIPRSGNGSEAFF TGTGCCAGTAGTATCCCCAGGTCCGGGAACGGGAGTGAAGCTTTCTTT
- - TRBJ2-7 TRBV24-1 CATSASGLGSYEQYF TGTGCCACTTCAGCCTCGGGGTTAGGTAGTTACGAGCAGTACTTC
- - TRBJ1-1 TRBV30 CARQEGTYTEAFF TGTGCCCGTCAGGAGGGGACCTACACTGAAGCTTTCTTT
- TRBD2 TRBJ2-5 TRBV5-1 CASSLRSGRYQETQYF TGCGCCAGCAGCTTGAGGAGCGGGAGGTATCAAGAGACCCAGTACTTC
- TRBD1 TRBJ1-2 TRBV5-1 CASSLEGQSYGYTF TGCGCCAGCAGCTTGGAGGGACAGAGCTATGGCTACACCTTC
- - TRBJ2-1 TRBV5-1 CASSLKASFASEQFF TGCGCCAGCAGCTTGAAGGCTAGCTTCGCGTCTGAGCAGTTCTTC
- TRBD2 TRBJ2-7 TRBV2 CASSEGPGTSGSYEQYF TGTGCCAGCAGTGAGGGCCCCGGGACTAGCGGCTCCTACGAGCAGTACTTC
- - TRBJ2-3 TRBV18 CASSPVGADTQYF TGTGCCAGCTCTCCCGTAGGGGCAGATACGCAGTATTTT
once - TRBJ1-4 TRBV21-1 CAAAEGGEKLFF TGTGCCGCGGCGGAGGGGGGGGAAAAACTGTTTTTT
- - TRBJ2-5 TRBV27 CASSKTRLLETQYF TGTGCCAGCAGTAAGACTAGGTTACTGGAGACCCAGTACTTC
- TRBD1 TRBJ2-1 TRBV6-5 CASQTGGNEQFF TGTGCCAGCCAAACAGGGGGCAATGAGCAGTTCTTC
- TRBD2 TRBJ2-1 TRBV9 CASSASGTSGRPGDEQFF TGTGCCAGCAGCGCGTCCGGGACTAGCGGGAGACCCGGGGATGAGCAGTTCTTC
- - TRBJ2-7 TRBV18 CASSLGHVALSDEQYF TGTGCCAGCTCCCTAGGACACGTCGCCCTCTCTGACGAGCAGTACTTC
- - TRBJ2-7 TRBV7-2 CASSLMVEREQYF TGTGCCAGCAGCTTAATGGTTGAGCGCGAGCAGTACTTC
- TRBD2 TRBJ2-1 TRBV7-9 CASSATSGIYNEQFF TGTGCCAGCAGCGCAACTAGCGGGATTTACAATGAGCAGTTCTTC
- - TRBJ2-7 TRBV25-1 CASSQGQEGTYEQYF TGTGCCAGCAGCCAGGGACAAGAAGGAACCTACGAGCAGTACTTC
- TRBD2 TRBJ2-3 TRBV10-2 CASTLTSGRGTQYF TGCGCCAGCACCCTGACTAGCGGGAGAGGTACGCAGTATTTT
- - TRBJ1-2 TRBV19 CASSLDRLTNYGYTF TGTGCCAGTAGTCTCGACAGGCTGACTAACTATGGCTACACCTTC
- - TRBJ1-6 TRBV5-1 CASSLEYRENSPLHF TGCGCCAGCAGCTTGGAGTACAGAGAAAATTCACCCCTCCACTTT
few TRBD1 TRBJ2-7 TRBV9 CASSADATGGYEQYF TGTGCCAGCAGCGCAGATGCCACAGGGGGCTACGAGCAGTACTTC
- - TRBJ2-7 TRBV6-5 CASSYDTLEQYF TGTGCCAGCAGTTACGACACCCTCGAGCAGTACTTC
- - TRBJ2-1 TRBV3-1/TRBV3-2 CASSQVQYNEQFF TGTGCCAGCAGCCAAGTTCAGTACAATGAGCAGTTCTTC
- - TRBJ2-7 TRBV7-2 CASSPQHGTYEQYF TGTGCCAGCAGCCCACAACACGGGACCTACGAGCAGTACTTC
- - TRBJ2-5 TRBV15 CATSRDQGRGETQYF TGTGCCACCAGCAGAGATCAGGGGAGGGGAGAGACCCAGTACTTC